The rows below give T cell receptor beta chains drawn from one sample of a study of T cell repertoires in cytomegalovirus infection. TCRdb independently ran MiXCR on the reads; one entry per CDR3 protein. This table holds about 310,000 distinct CDR3 sequences, under 20% found once. Sample: PBMCs. Receptor source: a human donor in good health (CMV status not recorded). Some clones in this sample may be carry-over from other donors' samples. CDR3s include the opening cysteine and the closing phenylalanine or tryptophan. D genes are given only for firm matches. Part of the rows lack a size; the others show once, few, many or a class for expanded clones.

TRBV11-2,NA,TRBJ2-7,NA,TGTGCCAGCAGCTTACTCCGGGGTTCCTACGAGCAGTACTTC,CASSLLRGSYEQYF
TRBV7-2,NA,TRBJ2-3,many,TGTGCCAGCAGCCTGGGGACCTCACGGCCTAGCACAGATACGCAGTATTTT,CASSLGTSRPSTDTQYF
TRBV28,TRBD1,TRBJ1-5,few,TGTGCCAGCAGTTTCAACAGGGGGTCGAGTCAGCCCCAGCATTTT,CASSFNRGSSQPQHF
TRBV7-2,TRBD1,TRBJ1-2,many,TGTGCCAGCAGCCCGCGACTGACAGGGGTTGGCTACACCTTC,CASSPRLTGVGYTF
TRBV4-3,NA,TRBJ1-5,few,TGCGCCAGCAGCCAAGAAAGCGGAAAGAGGGGTGGCAATCAGCCCCAGCATTTT,CASSQESGKRGGNQPQHF
TRBV7-2,NA,TRBJ2-3,many,TGTGCCAGCAGCCGCCGGGACAACACAGATACGCAGTATTTT,CASSRRDNTDTQYF
TRBV20-1,NA,TRBJ1-1,once,TGCAGTGCTAGAGACCCCGCCACCCTTGAAGCTTTCTTT,CSARDPATLEAFF
TRBV7-2,NA,TRBJ1-4,many,TGTGCCAGCAGCTTAGGTGGGCACCTAGAAAAACTGTTTTTT,CASSLGGHLEKLFF
TRBV2,TRBD1,TRBJ1-1,many,TGTGCCAGCAGACCCGACAGGGGTCCCACTGAAGCTTTCTTT,CASRPDRGPTEAFF
TRBV2,NA,TRBJ2-1,NA,TGTGCCAGCAGTGAAGCCCCACAGGGGACTCGCTACAATGAGCAGTTCTTC,CASSEAPQGTRYNEQFF
TRBV5-6,NA,TRBJ1-2,NA,TGTGCCAGCAGCTTGGGACGGGTCCTCTTCGGCTACACCTTC,CASSLGRVLFGYTF
TRBV5-6,TRBD1,TRBJ1-2,many,TGTGCCAGCAGCTTGCGAACGGGACAGGGCTACACTAACTATGGCTACACCTTC,CASSLRTGQGYTNYGYTF
TRBV10-2,TRBD1,TRBJ1-6,many,TGCGCCAGCAGACCAGGACAGGGTGGAGTAAGTTCACCCCTCCACTTT,CASRPGQGGVSSPLHF
TRBV7-9,TRBD2,TRBJ2-1,NA,TGTGCCAGCAGCTTGCTAAGCGGGAGCTCCTACAATGAGCAGTTCTTC,CASSLLSGSSYNEQFF
TRBV20-1,TRBD2,TRBJ2-7,NA,TGCAGTGCTCCTGTCCCTAGCGGGGGGGAAAGTGGTAACGAGCAGTACTTC,CSAPVPSGGESGNEQYF
TRBV20-1,TRBD2,TRBJ2-7,NA,TGCAGTGCAACAAAGCGGGAAGGGACTAGCCGCGTGTACGAGCAGTACTTC,CSATKREGTSRVYEQYF
TRBV4-1,NA,TRBJ1-1,few,TGCGCCAGCAGCCTTGTCGGAGGATCTTGGGACACTGAAGCTTTCTTT,CASSLVGGSWDTEAFF
TRBV11-1,NA,TRBJ1-6,few,TGTGCCAGCAGCTTAGTTGGTGAAACCGCGATCCTCCACTTT,CASSLVGETAILHF
TRBV20-1,NA,TRBJ2-1,few,TGCAGTGCTAGGACCCCAGGAGGGGGGGGAGGCGATGAGCAGTTCTTC,CSARTPGGGGGDEQFF
TRBV7-3,TRBD1,TRBJ1-1,NA,TGTGCCAGCACCAACTTGGGAGTAGGGCAGGGGGACGCTGAAGCTTTCTTT,CASTNLGVGQGDAEAFF
TRBV7-2,NA,TRBJ1-1,many,TGTGCCAGCAGCTTACAGGGGCGGAACACTGAAGCTTTCTTT,CASSLQGRNTEAFF
TRBV7-8,NA,TRBJ1-1,many,TGTGCCAGCAGCTTCGAACGGGGCCGAGCCACTGAAGCTTTCTTT,CASSFERGRATEAFF
TRBV7-2,TRBD2,TRBJ2-1,few,TGTGCCATGGGAGCGGCGGGGGGGCCCTCCTACAATGAGCAGTTCTTC,CAMGAAGGPSYNEQFF
TRBV10-3,NA,TRBJ1-1,NA,TGTGCCATCAGTGATACAGGGTCCACTGAAGCTTTCTTT,CAISDTGSTEAFF
TRBV6-1,NA,TRBJ2-5,few,TGTGCCAGCAGTGAAGCGATAGGGGCCGAACCAAAAGAGACCCAGTACTTC,CASSEAIGAEPKETQYF
TRBV2,NA,TRBJ2-1,few,TGTGCCAGCAGTGAAGGGGAGACAGGCCTAGGTAATGAGCAGTTCTTC,CASSEGETGLGNEQFF
TRBV7-6,NA,TRBJ1-1,few,TGTGCCAGCAGCTTGTCAGGCGAAGCTTTCTTT,CASSLSGEAFF
TRBV5-1,TRBD1,TRBJ1-1,few,TGCGCCAGCAGCTCAGGGGGTACGGGGACTGAAGCTTTCTTT,CASSSGGTGTEAFF
TRBV7-9,TRBD1,TRBJ1-4,NA,TGTGCCAGCAGCTTATGGACAGGGATCACTAATGAAAAACTGTTTTTT,CASSLWTGITNEKLFF
TRBV2,TRBD1,TRBJ2-7,NA,TGTGCCAGCAGAAAGACAGGGCCAGGCGAGCAGTACTTC,CASRKTGPGEQYF
TRBV6-1,TRBD1,TRBJ1-5,few,TGTGCCAGCAGTGTCTGGACAGGGGGCGACCAGCCCCAGCATTTT,CASSVWTGGDQPQHF
TRBV5-1,NA,TRBJ2-7,NA,TGCGCCAGCAGCCCAGACGGGTACGAGCAGTACTTC,CASSPDGYEQYF
TRBV20-1,TRBD2,TRBJ2-3,few,TGCAGTGCTCCGGGAGGGGCTAGCGGGGGTCAAGATACGCAGTATTTT,CSAPGGASGGQDTQYF
TRBV20-1,TRBD2,TRBJ2-7,many,TGCAGTGCGAGCGCCGGGACTAGTTTCGCGTACGAGCAGTACTTC,CSASAGTSFAYEQYF
TRBV6-5,NA,TRBJ1-6,NA,TGTGCCAGCAGTTACGGCGGGGTTAGCTCCTATAATTCACCCCTCCACTTT,CASSYGGVSSYNSPLHF
TRBV4-1,NA,TRBJ1-1,NA,TGCGCCAGCAGCCAAGATCGTACGGGGAGGACTGAAGCTTTCTTT,CASSQDRTGRTEAFF
TRBV28,NA,TRBJ1-1,few,TGTGCCAGCAGTCTGAACTTACACACTGAAGCTTTCTTT,CASSLNLHTEAFF